This is a list of T cell receptor beta chains from one sample in a study of blood T cells in healthy people across ages. MiXCR was run by TCRdb on the 5' RACE reads, yielding one entry per CDR3 protein. This table has around 1,700,000 distinct CDR3 sequences, under 30% appearing once. Specimen: blood. These receptor sequences come from a woman aged 30 to 39 in good health. The CDR3 runs from the conserved cysteine through the conserved F or W. The D gene is left open where the match is weak. Clone sizes are given selectively: once, few, many, or a class where the clone is expanded.

TRBJ2-2 - - TRBV29-1 CSVVSRGVNTGELFF TGCAGCGTCGTGTCAAGGGGGGTGAACACCGGGGAGCTGTTTTTT
TRBJ2-5 - - TRBV12-3/TRBV12-4 CASSRDEKTQYF TGTGCCAGCAGTCGTGATGAGAAGACCCAGTACTTC
TRBJ2-7 TRBD1 few TRBV18 CTSSSSRGQGTYEQYF TGTACCAGCTCTTCCTCCCGGGGACAGGGGACCTACGAGCAGTACTTC
TRBJ2-5 - many TRBV15 CATSLGGMETQYF TGTGCCACCAGCCTCGGCGGGATGGAGACCCAGTACTTC
TRBJ1-5 - few TRBV7-9 CASSLATAEDQPQHF TGTGCCAGCAGCTTAGCCACCGCAGAAGATCAGCCCCAGCATTTT
TRBJ1-5 - few TRBV7-2 CASSNWISNQPQHF TGTGCCAGCAGCAACTGGATTAGCAATCAGCCCCAGCATTTT
TRBJ2-5 - few TRBV7-2 CASSLGVGVKTQYF TGTGCCAGCAGCTTAGGTGTGGGCGTCAAGACCCAGTACTTC
TRBJ2-3 - - TRBV5-1 CASSLGGVEPPDTQYF TGCGCCAGCAGCTTGGGAGGGGTGGAACCCCCAGATACGCAGTATTTT
TRBJ2-3 TRBD1 few TRBV29-1 CSVVGGGQLKDTQYF TGCAGCGTTGTAGGGGGCGGGCAGCTCAAGGATACGCAGTATTTT
TRBJ2-7 TRBD2 many TRBV10-3 CAISERSGGVSYEQYF TGTGCCATCAGTGAAAGGAGCGGGGGGGTTTCCTACGAGCAGTACTTC
TRBJ1-1 - - TRBV27 CASMRRGNTEAFF TGTGCCAGCATGAGAAGGGGGAACACTGAAGCTTTCTTT
TRBJ2-1 TRBD1 - TRBV28 CASSSPGQGSEQFF TGTGCCAGCAGTTCGCCGGGACAGGGGAGTGAGCAGTTCTTC
TRBJ2-1 TRBD2 few TRBV6-2/TRBV6-3 CASEIVSGRFPNEQFF TGTGCCAGCGAGATCGTTAGCGGGAGATTTCCAAATGAGCAGTTCTTC
TRBJ2-3 TRBD2 - TRBV7-2 CASSLARTSGLTDTQYF TGTGCCAGCAGCTTAGCGAGGACTAGCGGGCTCACAGATACGCAGTATTTT
TRBJ2-7 - many TRBV20-1 CSARGTGYEQYF TGCAGTGCTAGAGGGACTGGCTACGAGCAGTACTTC
TRBJ1-6 - few TRBV5-5 CASSRDQNSPLHF TGTGCCAGCAGCAGGGACCAAAATTCACCCCTCCACTTT
TRBJ1-1 - - TRBV3-1 CASSDETEAFF TGTGCCAGCAGCGATGAAACCGAAGCTTTCTTT
TRBJ2-1 - few TRBV6-1 CASSEIGEWGEQFF TGTGCCAGCAGTGAAATTGGGGAGTGGGGGGAGCAGTTCTTC
TRBJ2-4 TRBD1 many TRBV7-2 CASSPDRGIQYF TGTGCCAGCAGCCCGGACAGGGGGATTCAGTACTTC
TRBJ1-1 - many TRBV7-2 CASSLERQTEAFF TGTGCCAGCAGCTTGGAGAGACAGACGGAAGCTTTCTTT
TRBJ1-2 - many TRBV7-2 CASSPISSNGYTF TGTGCCAGCAGCCCAATCAGCTCGAATGGCTACACCTTC
TRBJ2-6 - - TRBV3-1 CASSQDKVAGANVLTF TGTGCCAGCAGCCAAGACAAGGTAGCTGGGGCCAACGTCCTGACTTTC
TRBJ2-7 TRBD2 many TRBV20-1 CSLGGGRTYEQYF TGCAGTCTGGGCGGGGGGCGTACCTACGAGCAGTACTTC
TRBJ2-2 - few TRBV12-3/TRBV12-4 CASRSTTSTGELFF TGTGCCAGCAGGTCGACCACATCCACCGGGGAGCTGTTTTTT
TRBJ2-5 - - TRBV7-2 CASSPPQGLQETQYF TGTGCCAGCAGCCCGCCCCAGGGGCTTCAAGAGACCCAGTACTTC
TRBJ1-6 - few TRBV28 CASIRLGGSPLHF TGTGCCAGCATACGACTAGGGGGTTCACCCCTCCACTTT
TRBJ2-1 - many TRBV12-3/TRBV12-4 CASSFSTPVNGQFF TGTGCCAGCAGTTTTTCGACACCCGTCAACGGGCAGTTCTTC
TRBJ1-1 - - TRBV5-1 CASSQGHDEAFF TGCGCCAGCAGTCAAGGACACGACGAAGCTTTCTTT
TRBJ2-6 - - TRBV2 CASTPGVGANVLTF TGTGCCAGCACCCCAGGGGTTGGGGCCAACGTCCTGACTTTC
TRBJ2-5 - many TRBV9 CASSVQGGEETQYF TGTGCCAGCAGCGTTCAAGGGGGAGAAGAGACCCAGTACTTC
TRBJ2-1 TRBD1 many TRBV25-1 CASSGPGGREQFF TGTGCCAGCAGTGGGCCAGGGGGCAGGGAGCAGTTCTTC
TRBJ2-3 - - TRBV10-3 CAISDDSYSTDTQYF TGTGCCATCAGTGACGACAGCTATAGCACAGATACGCAGTATTTT
TRBJ2-7 - many TRBV28 CASSSGHRYEQYF TGTGCCAGCAGTTCGGGACATCGGTACGAGCAGTACTTC
TRBJ2-7 TRBD1 many TRBV12-3/TRBV12-4 CASRAQGAYEQYF TGTGCCAGCAGGGCACAGGGGGCCTACGAGCAGTACTTC
TRBJ1-2 - - TRBV28 CASSGSLTTNYGYTF TGTGCCAGCAGCGGCAGCCTAACAACTAACTATGGCTACACCTTC
TRBJ1-2 - - TRBV5-4 CASSINGGSVSYGYTF TGTGCCAGCAGCATCAACGGGGGCTCCGTTAGCTATGGCTACACCTTC
TRBJ2-1 - many TRBV29-1 CSVSRTALSSYNEQFF TGCAGCGTTTCCCGCACAGCCCTTAGCTCCTACAATGAGCAGTTCTTC
TRBJ2-5 TRBD1 - TRBV7-9 CASSRDRGRVQETQYF TGTGCCAGCAGCCGGGACAGGGGACGGGTCCAGGAGACCCAGTACTTC
TRBJ2-7 - once TRBV7-9 CASSLAGGIGNEQYF TGTGCCAGCAGCTTAGCAGGCGGGATTGGCAATGAGCAGTACTTC
TRBJ2-5 - many TRBV24-1 CATSDPDREAETQYF TGTGCCACCAGTGATCCAGACAGGGAGGCGGAGACCCAGTACTTC
TRBJ1-1 - - TRBV7-9 CASSRLPEAFF TGTGCCAGCAGCCGGCTCCCGGAAGCTTTCTTT
TRBJ1-5 - - TRBV12-3/TRBV12-4 CASSFRGGLSNQPQHF TGTGCCAGCAGTTTTAGGGGGGGCCTGAGCAATCAGCCCCAGCATTTT
TRBJ2-3 TRBD2 few TRBV12-3/TRBV12-4 CASRARTSGTDTQYF TGTGCCAGCAGAGCCCGGACTAGCGGCACAGATACGCAGTATTTT
TRBJ1-2 - few TRBV10-3 CAISVALGREGYTF TGTGCCATCAGTGTAGCCCTCGGCAGGGAGGGCTACACCTTC
TRBJ2-1 - few TRBV2 CASKGLFSGSEQFF TGTGCCAGCAAGGGGCTGTTCTCGGGCAGTGAGCAGTTCTTC
TRBJ1-1 - - TRBV12-5 CASGWPGDEAFF TGTGCTAGTGGTTGGCCGGGGGATGAAGCTTTCTTT
TRBJ1-6 - - TRBV9 CASSVRGGNSPLHF TGTGCCAGCAGCGTAAGAGGGGGGAATTCACCCCTCCACTTT
TRBJ1-1 - - TRBV20-1 CSARDLQGLNTEAFF TGCAGTGCTAGAGATCTTCAGGGTCTCAACACTGAAGCTTTCTTT
TRBJ2-1 - many TRBV9 CASSASGYNEQFF TGTGCCAGCAGCGCGAGCGGATACAATGAGCAGTTCTTC
TRBJ2-5 TRBD2 many TRBV20-1 CSARGASSGSLETQYF TGCAGTGCTAGGGGGGCGTCTAGCGGGAGTCTGGAGACCCAGTACTTC